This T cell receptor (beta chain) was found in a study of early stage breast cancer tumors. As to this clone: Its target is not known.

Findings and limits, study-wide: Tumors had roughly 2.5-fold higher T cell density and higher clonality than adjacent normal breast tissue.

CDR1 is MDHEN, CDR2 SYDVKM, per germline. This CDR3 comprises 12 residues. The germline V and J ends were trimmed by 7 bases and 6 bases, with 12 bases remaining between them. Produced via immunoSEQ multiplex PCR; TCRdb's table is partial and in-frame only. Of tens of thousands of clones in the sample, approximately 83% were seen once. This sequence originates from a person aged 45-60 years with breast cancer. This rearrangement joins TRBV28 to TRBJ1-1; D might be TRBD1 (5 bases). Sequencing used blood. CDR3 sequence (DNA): TGTGCCAGCACCCACAGGAGCGCTGAAGCTTTCTTT. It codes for CASTHRSAEAFF.